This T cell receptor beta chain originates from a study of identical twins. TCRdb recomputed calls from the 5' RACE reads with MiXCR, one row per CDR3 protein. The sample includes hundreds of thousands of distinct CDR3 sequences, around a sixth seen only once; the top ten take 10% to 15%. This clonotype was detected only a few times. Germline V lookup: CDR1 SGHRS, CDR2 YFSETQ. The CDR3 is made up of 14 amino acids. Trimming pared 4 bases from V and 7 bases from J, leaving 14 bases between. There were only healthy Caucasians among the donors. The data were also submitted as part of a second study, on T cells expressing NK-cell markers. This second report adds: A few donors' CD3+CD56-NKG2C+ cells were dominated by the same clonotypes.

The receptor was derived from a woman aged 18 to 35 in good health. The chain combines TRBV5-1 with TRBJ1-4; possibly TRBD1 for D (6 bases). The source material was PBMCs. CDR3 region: CASSNRDIGEKLFF. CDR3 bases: TGCGCCAGCAGCAACCGGGACATTGGTGAAAAACTGTTTTTT.